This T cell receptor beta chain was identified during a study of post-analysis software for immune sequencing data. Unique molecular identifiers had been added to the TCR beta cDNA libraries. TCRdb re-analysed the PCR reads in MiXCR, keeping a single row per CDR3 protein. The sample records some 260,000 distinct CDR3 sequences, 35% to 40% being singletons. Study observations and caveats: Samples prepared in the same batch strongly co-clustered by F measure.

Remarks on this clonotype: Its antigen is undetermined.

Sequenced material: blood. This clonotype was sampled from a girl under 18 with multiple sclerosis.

CDR3 nucleotide sequence: TGCAGTGCTAGGCAAAGCAGGGGATTATCCTCTGGGGCCAACGTCCTGACTTTC. Its protein product is CSARQSRGLSSGANVLTF. The V and J genes are TRBV20-1 and TRBJ2-6; tentative D call: TRBD1 (6 bases). The CDR3 has 18 residues. Germline CDR1 and CDR2: DFQATT and SNEGSKA (reference sequence). Trimming left V 3 bases short and J 0 bases short, with 18 bases between.